This T cell receptor (beta chain) was captured in a study of control samples from healthy donors and cancer patients. Produced via immunoSEQ multiplex PCR; TCRdb's table is partial and in-frame only. In the table there are around 200,000 clones, over 80% of which are singletons. Sequences were obtained from blood. This receptor was obtained from a man between 18 and 29 years old in good health.

The CDR3 protein is CASSKEAANYGYTF. The CDR3 nucleotides are TGTGCCAGCAGCAAAGAGGCAGCTAACTATGGCTACACCTTC. J is TRBJ1-2 and V is TRBV21-1. TRBV21-1 is a recognized pseudogene. The CDR3 spans 14 residues.